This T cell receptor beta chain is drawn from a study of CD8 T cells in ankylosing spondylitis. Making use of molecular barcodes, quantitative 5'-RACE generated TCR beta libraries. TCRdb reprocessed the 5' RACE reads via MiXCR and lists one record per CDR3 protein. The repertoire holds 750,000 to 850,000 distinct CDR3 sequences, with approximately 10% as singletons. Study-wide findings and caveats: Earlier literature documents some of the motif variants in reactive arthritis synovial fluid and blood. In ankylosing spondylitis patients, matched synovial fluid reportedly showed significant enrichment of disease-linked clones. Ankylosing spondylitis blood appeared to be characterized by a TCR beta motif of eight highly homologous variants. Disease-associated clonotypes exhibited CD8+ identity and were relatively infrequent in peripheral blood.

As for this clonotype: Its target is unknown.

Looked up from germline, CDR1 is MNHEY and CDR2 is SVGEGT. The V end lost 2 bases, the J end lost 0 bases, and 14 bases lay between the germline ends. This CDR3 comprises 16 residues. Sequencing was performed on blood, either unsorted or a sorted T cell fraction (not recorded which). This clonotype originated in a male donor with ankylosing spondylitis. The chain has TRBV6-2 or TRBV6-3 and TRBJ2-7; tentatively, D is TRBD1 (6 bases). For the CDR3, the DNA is TGTGCCAGCAGTTACCGGGACACTGGGAGCTCCTACGAGCAGTACTTC. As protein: CASSYRDTGSSYEQYF.